These 3 T cell receptor beta chains originate from one sample sequenced in a study of CD8+ T cells in alopecia areata. Reverse transcription of extracted RNA yielded cDNA, which provided the sequencing template. TCRdb keeps only in-frame clones here, not all; method: immunoSEQ multiplex PCR. The repertoire holds approximately 150,000 clones, with more than 40% as singletons. Source material: CD4+ T cells sorted from blood. Receptor source: a human donor with alopecia areata.

The V and J genes are TRBV30 and TRBJ2-2; possible D gene TRBD2, 5 bases. The germline V gene encodes CDR1 GTSNPN and CDR2 SVGIG (reference sequence). V was pared by 4 bases and J by 3 bases, with 12 bases between. The CDR3 totals 14 residues. The CDR3 region has the DNA TGTGCCTGGAAGCCGGGGATGTACACCGGGGAGCTGTTTTTT. Translated: CAWKPGMYTGELFF.

V and J are TRBV6-1 and TRBJ2-4; maybe TRBD2 (6 bases). The CDR3 is 14 amino acids. Trimming removed 3 bases at V and 1 base at J, with 7 bases between. Germline V gene data show CDR1 as MNHNS and CDR2 as SASEGT. CDR3 region: CASSDGGAKNIQYF. DNA of the CDR3: TGTGCCAGCAGTGACGGGGGTGCCAAAAACATTCAGTACTTC.

The genes are TRBV5-1 and TRBJ2-1; TRBD2 agrees at 8 bases. CDR3 length: 15 residues. Looked up from germline, CDR1 is SGHRS and CDR2 is YFSETQ. The V segment lost 1 base and the J segment 4 bases; nucleotides outside the gene matches: 4. CDR3 protein: CASSLSLAGYNEQFF. CDR3 bases: TGCGCCAGCAGCTTGAGCCTAGCGGGTTACAATGAGCAGTTCTTC.